This T cell receptor (beta chain) was captured by sequencing in a study of blood T cell repertoires in COVID-19. Germline CDR1 LNHDA, CDR2 SQIVND (reference sequence). Trimming removed 5 bases from V and 1 base from J; junction bases left unmatched: 5. This CDR3 comprises 15 residues. Measured with immunoSEQ multiplex PCR; TCRdb has only the in-frame clones, and not every one. The data contain 300,000 or so clones, roughly 90% of them seen just once; the ten biggest clones take up approximately 2.5%. Two negative PCRs, clearance, or symptom resolution characterized the recovered Cohort 3 donors. V usage is TRBV19 and J usage is TRBJ1-3, with 7 bases lining up with TRBD1. The sequencing input was PBMCs or T cells enriched from blood (not recorded which). The TCR originated in a man aged 55 to 70 who had recovered from COVID-19. The CDR3 region has the DNA TGTGCCAGTAGTCGACGGACAGGATCTGGAAACACCATATATTTT. It translates to CASSRRTGSGNTIYF.